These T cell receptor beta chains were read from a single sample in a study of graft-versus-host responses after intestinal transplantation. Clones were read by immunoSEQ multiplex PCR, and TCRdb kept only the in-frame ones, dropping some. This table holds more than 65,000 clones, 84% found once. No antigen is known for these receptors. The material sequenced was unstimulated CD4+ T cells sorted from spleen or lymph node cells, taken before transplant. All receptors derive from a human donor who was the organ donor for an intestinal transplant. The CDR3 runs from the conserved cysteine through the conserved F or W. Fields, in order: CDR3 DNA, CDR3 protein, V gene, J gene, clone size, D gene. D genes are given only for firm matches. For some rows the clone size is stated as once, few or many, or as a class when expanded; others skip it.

CDR3 DNA: TGTGCCAGCAGCTTTCTGCAGGAAAGGAATTCACCCCTCCACTTT
CDR3 protein: CASSFLQERNSPLHF
V gene: TRBV5-4
J gene: TRBJ1-6
clone size: .
D gene: .

CDR3 DNA: TGTGCCAGCAGCAGGGGTAGCGGGGAGTTCACAGATACGCAGTATTTT
CDR3 protein: CASSRGSGEFTDTQYF
V gene: TRBV5-8
J gene: TRBJ2-3
clone size: once
D gene: TRBD2

CDR3 DNA: TGTGCCAGCAGCGCCGGACAGGCGAATTCACCCCTCCACTTT
CDR3 protein: CASSAGQANSPLHF
V gene: TRBV28
J gene: TRBJ1-6
clone size: .
D gene: TRBD1

CDR3 DNA: TGTGCCAGCACCCCACCGCGGGGGACCCAGTACTTC
CDR3 protein: CASTPPRGTQYF
V gene: TRBV6-5
J gene: TRBJ2-5
clone size: .
D gene: .

CDR3 DNA: TGCGCCAGCAGCCCCTATCGCCAACAGGGGGCGCTGGGCGGGGAGCTGTTTTTT
CDR3 protein: CASSPYRQQGALGGELFF
V gene: TRBV4-1
J gene: TRBJ2-2
clone size: once
D gene: TRBD1

CDR3 DNA: TGTGCCAGCAGCACCGCGATTCCGCCGGGCACTGAAGCTTTCTTT
CDR3 protein: CASSTAIPPGTEAFF
V gene: TRBV5-4
J gene: TRBJ1-1
clone size: .
D gene: .

CDR3 DNA: TGTGCCAGCAGCTTCGACAGGGGAGGCGAAAAACTGTTTTTT
CDR3 protein: CASSFDRGGEKLFF
V gene: TRBV7-9
J gene: TRBJ1-4
clone size: .
D gene: TRBD1

CDR3 DNA: TGTGCCAGCAGCGAAATAAGACTAGCGGGATATAAAGATACGCAGTATTTT
CDR3 protein: CASSEIRLAGYKDTQYF
V gene: TRBV6-1
J gene: TRBJ2-3
clone size: .
D gene: TRBD2

CDR3 DNA: TGTGCCAGCACCCTGGGACAGGTTAATCAGCCCCAGCATTTT
CDR3 protein: CASTLGQVNQPQHF
V gene: TRBV28
J gene: TRBJ1-5
clone size: .
D gene: TRBD1

CDR3 DNA: TGTGCCAGCAGCGAAGAGACCCAGTACTTC
CDR3 protein: CASSEETQYF
V gene: TRBV6-1
J gene: TRBJ2-5
clone size: .
D gene: .

CDR3 DNA: TGTGCCACCAGCCCTTGGCAGGGGGCGGTTACGCAGTATTTT
CDR3 protein: CATSPWQGAVTQYF
V gene: TRBV15
J gene: TRBJ2-3
clone size: .
D gene: TRBD1

CDR3 DNA: TGTGCCAGCAGCCCCCAGACAGCGCGTAACTATGGCTACACCTTC
CDR3 protein: CASSPQTARNYGYTF
V gene: TRBV14
J gene: TRBJ1-2
clone size: .
D gene: .

CDR3 DNA: TGTGCCAGCAGCTTGAGCGGAGGGGCATATGGCTACACCTTC
CDR3 protein: CASSLSGGAYGYTF
V gene: TRBV5-6
J gene: TRBJ1-2
clone size: few
D gene: .

CDR3 DNA: TGTGCCAGCAGACTACTCAAGACAGGAAACTATGGCTACACCTTC
CDR3 protein: CASRLLKTGNYGYTF
V gene: TRBV6-1
J gene: TRBJ1-2
clone size: once
D gene: .

CDR3 DNA: TGTGCCAGCTCATTTCAATCCAGGGAAAAACTGTTTTTT
CDR3 protein: CASSFQSREKLFF
V gene: TRBV18
J gene: TRBJ1-4
clone size: .
D gene: .

CDR3 DNA: TGCGCCAGCAGCCCGGACAGGGCTCGCGGGGAGCTGTTTTTT
CDR3 protein: CASSPDRARGELFF
V gene: TRBV5-1
J gene: TRBJ2-2
clone size: .
D gene: TRBD1

CDR3 DNA: TGTGCCAGCAGTTACTCCGGTGTACTGTTTTTT
CDR3 protein: CASSYSGVLFF
V gene: TRBV6-5
J gene: TRBJ1-4
clone size: .
D gene: .

CDR3 DNA: TGTGCCAGCAGCGCCCGACAGGGACCTGAAAAACTGTTTTTT
CDR3 protein: CASSARQGPEKLFF
V gene: TRBV7-2
J gene: TRBJ1-4
clone size: .
D gene: TRBD1

CDR3 DNA: TGTGCCAGTAGTATAGTGACAGGGCGCCAAGAGACCCAGTACTTC
CDR3 protein: CASSIVTGRQETQYF
V gene: TRBV19
J gene: TRBJ2-5
clone size: .
D gene: TRBD1

CDR3 DNA: TGTGCCAGCAGCTTAGGTCCCAGGACTAGCGAACTCGAGCAGTTCTTC
CDR3 protein: CASSLGPRTSELEQFF
V gene: TRBV7-9
J gene: TRBJ2-1
clone size: .
D gene: TRBD2

CDR3 DNA: TGTGCCAGCATCCGGGGGGGGGCGCGTGGCAATCAGCCCCAGCATTTT
CDR3 protein: CASIRGGARGNQPQHF
V gene: TRBV28
J gene: TRBJ1-5
clone size: few
D gene: .

CDR3 DNA: TGTGCCAGCATCCAGGGGGCAGGACAGCCCCAGCATTTT
CDR3 protein: CASIQGAGQPQHF
V gene: TRBV6-6
J gene: TRBJ1-5
clone size: .
D gene: TRBD1

CDR3 DNA: TGTGCCAGCAGCAAAGCCAGGACAGCTCAAGAGACCCAGTACTTC
CDR3 protein: CASSKARTAQETQYF
V gene: TRBV7-2
J gene: TRBJ2-5
clone size: .
D gene: .

CDR3 DNA: TGTGCCACCAGCAGAGTGCTAGCGGGGCACAATGAGCAGTTCTTC
CDR3 protein: CATSRVLAGHNEQFF
V gene: TRBV15
J gene: TRBJ2-1
clone size: .
D gene: TRBD2

CDR3 DNA: TGCGCCAGCAGCCGAACTCGTGAGGGCAATCAGCCCCAGCATTTT
CDR3 protein: CASSRTREGNQPQHF
V gene: TRBV4-3
J gene: TRBJ1-5
clone size: .
D gene: .

CDR3 DNA: TGTGCCAGCAGCTTATCAGGGGTGAGGAATCAGCCCCAGCATTTT
CDR3 protein: CASSLSGVRNQPQHF
V gene: TRBV7-2
J gene: TRBJ1-5
clone size: once
D gene: .

CDR3 DNA: TGTGCCATCGCGACAGGGCTGAGCACAGATACGCAGTATTTT
CDR3 protein: CAIATGLSTDTQYF
V gene: TRBV10-3
J gene: TRBJ2-3
clone size: .
D gene: TRBD1

CDR3 DNA: TGTGCCAGTAGTATAGAATGGTCCAGGGAAGGTGAGCAGTTCTTC
CDR3 protein: CASSIEWSREGEQFF
V gene: TRBV19
J gene: TRBJ2-1
clone size: .
D gene: .

CDR3 DNA: TGTGCCATCAGGGGCAGGGAAGACTACAATGAGCAGTTCTTC
CDR3 protein: CAIRGREDYNEQFF
V gene: TRBV10-3
J gene: TRBJ2-1
clone size: .
D gene: .

CDR3 DNA: TGTGCCAGTAGTCTCGGGGGACAGCAAGAGACCCAGTACTTC
CDR3 protein: CASSLGGQQETQYF
V gene: TRBV19
J gene: TRBJ2-5
clone size: .
D gene: .

CDR3 DNA: TGTGCCAGCAGCTTAGGGGCCGTGGGGGGAAATCAGCCCCAGCATTTT
CDR3 protein: CASSLGAVGGNQPQHF
V gene: TRBV7-8
J gene: TRBJ1-5
clone size: .
D gene: .

CDR3 DNA: TGTGCCAGCAGCCCTTCGACAGGGGCGAACACTGAAGCTTTCTTT
CDR3 protein: CASSPSTGANTEAFF
V gene: TRBV4-2
J gene: TRBJ1-1
clone size: .
D gene: TRBD1

CDR3 DNA: TGCGCCAGCAGCTTGAGAGCGACAGGGGACTATGGCTACACCTTC
CDR3 protein: CASSLRATGDYGYTF
V gene: TRBV5-1
J gene: TRBJ1-2
clone size: .
D gene: TRBD1

CDR3 DNA: TGCGCCAGCAGCCAAGGGACAGGGGACACCATATATTTT
CDR3 protein: CASSQGTGDTIYF
V gene: TRBV4-1
J gene: TRBJ1-3
clone size: .
D gene: TRBD1

CDR3 DNA: TGCGCCAGCAGCGAGGGACAGCAAGATACGCAGTATTTT
CDR3 protein: CASSEGQQDTQYF
V gene: TRBV5-1
J gene: TRBJ2-3
clone size: .
D gene: TRBD1

CDR3 DNA: TGTGCCAGCAGCACAATAGCAGCAGGGGGAAACACCATATATTTT
CDR3 protein: CASSTIAAGGNTIYF
V gene: TRBV7-6
J gene: TRBJ1-3
clone size: .
D gene: .

CDR3 DNA: TGTGCCAGCAGCTTATCAGGGGGCGGTTTAGGAGAGACCCAGTACTTC
CDR3 protein: CASSLSGGGLGETQYF
V gene: TRBV7-6
J gene: TRBJ2-5
clone size: .
D gene: TRBD1

CDR3 DNA: TGTGCCAGCAGTGCAACAGGGGGTGCTTTCTTTTTT
CDR3 protein: CASSATGGAFFF
V gene: TRBV25-1
J gene: TRBJ1-1
clone size: once
D gene: TRBD1

CDR3 DNA: TGCGCCAGCAGCAGGGACAGGCTGAACACTGAAGCTTTCTTT
CDR3 protein: CASSRDRLNTEAFF
V gene: TRBV5-1
J gene: TRBJ1-1
clone size: few
D gene: TRBD1

CDR3 DNA: TGTGCCAGCAGCTTGCTGACAGGGTCCCGGTCACCCCTCCACTTT
CDR3 protein: CASSLLTGSRSPLHF
V gene: TRBV5-4
J gene: TRBJ1-6
clone size: .
D gene: TRBD1

CDR3 DNA: TGTGCCAGCAGCCGTACAGGGGGCGGCACAGATACGCAGTATTTT
CDR3 protein: CASSRTGGGTDTQYF
V gene: TRBV11-2
J gene: TRBJ2-3
clone size: .
D gene: TRBD1

CDR3 DNA: TGTGCCAGCAGGCGACAGGGGTTAAATCAGCCCCAGCATTTT
CDR3 protein: CASRRQGLNQPQHF
V gene: TRBV28
J gene: TRBJ1-5
clone size: .
D gene: TRBD1

CDR3 DNA: TGTGCCACCAAACTAGCGGGGGTCATAAATGAGCAGTTCTTC
CDR3 protein: CATKLAGVINEQFF
V gene: TRBV2
J gene: TRBJ2-1
clone size: .
D gene: TRBD2

CDR3 DNA: TGTGCTAGCAGCTTAAAAGGGGGAACTCAGGGCACCCAGTACTTC
CDR3 protein: CASSLKGGTQGTQYF
V gene: TRBV7-7
J gene: TRBJ2-5
clone size: .
D gene: .

CDR3 DNA: TGCGCCAGCACCAGGGACAGGGGAGATACGCAGTATTTT
CDR3 protein: CASTRDRGDTQYF
V gene: TRBV5-1
J gene: TRBJ2-3
clone size: .
D gene: TRBD1

CDR3 DNA: TGCGCCAGCAGCTTGTTGCGGGCGGGGGAGTCAGATACGCAGTATTTT
CDR3 protein: CASSLLRAGESDTQYF
V gene: TRBV5-1
J gene: TRBJ2-3
clone size: .
D gene: TRBD2

CDR3 DNA: TGCGCCAGCAGCCAACCGGGACAGAGCGGCTACACCTTC
CDR3 protein: CASSQPGQSGYTF
V gene: TRBV4-1
J gene: TRBJ1-2
clone size: .
D gene: TRBD1

CDR3 DNA: TGTGCCAGCAGCTCGACAGGGATTGAAGCTTTCTTT
CDR3 protein: CASSSTGIEAFF
V gene: TRBV5-5
J gene: TRBJ1-1
clone size: .
D gene: TRBD1

CDR3 DNA: TGTGCCAGCAGTTTGGGGAGGGCTAGCGGGGTGAGCGGGGAGCTGTTTTTT
CDR3 protein: CASSLGRASGVSGELFF
V gene: TRBV27
J gene: TRBJ2-2
clone size: once
D gene: TRBD2

CDR3 DNA: TGCGCCAGCAGCTTGTTGCTCGTCGGGACAGGGTCTAATGGCTACACCTTC
CDR3 protein: CASSLLLVGTGSNGYTF
V gene: TRBV5-1
J gene: TRBJ1-2
clone size: .
D gene: TRBD1

CDR3 DNA: TGTGCCAGCAGTTTAAGCGGACAGCCGAACTATGGCTACACCTTC
CDR3 protein: CASSLSGQPNYGYTF
V gene: TRBV27
J gene: TRBJ1-2
clone size: .
D gene: .

CDR3 DNA: TGTGCCAGCAGCTTTAGCTCCGTCGGCTACACCTTC
CDR3 protein: CASSFSSVGYTF
V gene: TRBV5-8
J gene: TRBJ1-2
clone size: .
D gene: .

CDR3 DNA: TGTGCCAGTAGTCTTACAGATACGCAGTATTTT
CDR3 protein: CASSLTDTQYF
V gene: TRBV19
J gene: TRBJ2-3
clone size: .
D gene: .

CDR3 DNA: TGTGCCAGCAGCCGGCACACCGGGGAGCTGTTTTTT
CDR3 protein: CASSRHTGELFF
V gene: TRBV14
J gene: TRBJ2-2
clone size: .
D gene: .

CDR3 DNA: TGTGCCAGCAGTTCGGACAGGGGTAACTATGGCTACACCTTC
CDR3 protein: CASSSDRGNYGYTF
V gene: TRBV28
J gene: TRBJ1-2
clone size: .
D gene: TRBD1

CDR3 DNA: TGTGCCAGCAGCTTTGGGGGGCTAGCGGGGGTCCACAATGAGCAGTTCTTC
CDR3 protein: CASSFGGLAGVHNEQFF
V gene: TRBV7-9
J gene: TRBJ2-1
clone size: .
D gene: TRBD2

CDR3 DNA: TGTGCCAGCAGCTTGGAGAGGGGGCAAGCTTTCTTT
CDR3 protein: CASSLERGQAFF
V gene: TRBV5-6
J gene: TRBJ1-1
clone size: .
D gene: TRBD1

CDR3 DNA: TGCGCCAGCAGCTCAATGGACAGTCGGAATTCACCCCTCCACTTT
CDR3 protein: CASSSMDSRNSPLHF
V gene: TRBV5-1
J gene: TRBJ1-6
clone size: .
D gene: .

CDR3 DNA: TGTGCCAGCAGTGAAGAGCGGGTAGCCAAAAACATTCAGTACTTC
CDR3 protein: CASSEERVAKNIQYF
V gene: TRBV6-1
J gene: TRBJ2-4
clone size: .
D gene: .

CDR3 DNA: TGTGCCAGCAGTACTCCAGGGCGGAACACTGAAGCTTTCTTT
CDR3 protein: CASSTPGRNTEAFF
V gene: TRBV28
J gene: TRBJ1-1
clone size: .
D gene: .